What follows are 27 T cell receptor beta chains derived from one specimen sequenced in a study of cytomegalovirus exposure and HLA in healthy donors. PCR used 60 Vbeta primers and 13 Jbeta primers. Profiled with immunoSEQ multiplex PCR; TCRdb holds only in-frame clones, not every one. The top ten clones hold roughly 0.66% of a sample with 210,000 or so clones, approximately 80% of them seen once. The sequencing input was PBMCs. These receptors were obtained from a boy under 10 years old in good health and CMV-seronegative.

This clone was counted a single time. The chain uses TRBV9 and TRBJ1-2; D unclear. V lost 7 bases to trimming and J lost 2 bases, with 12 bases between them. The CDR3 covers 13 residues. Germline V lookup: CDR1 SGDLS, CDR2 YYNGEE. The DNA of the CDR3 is TGTGCCAGCGACGGGAGCGAGAACTATGGCTACACCTTC. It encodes CASDGSENYGYTF.

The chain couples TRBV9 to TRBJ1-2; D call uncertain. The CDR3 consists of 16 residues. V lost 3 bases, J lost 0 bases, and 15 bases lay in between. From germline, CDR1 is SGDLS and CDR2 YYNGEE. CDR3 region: CASSESGREANYGYTF. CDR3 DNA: TGTGCCAGCAGCGAGTCGGGTAGAGAAGCTAACTATGGCTACACCTTC.

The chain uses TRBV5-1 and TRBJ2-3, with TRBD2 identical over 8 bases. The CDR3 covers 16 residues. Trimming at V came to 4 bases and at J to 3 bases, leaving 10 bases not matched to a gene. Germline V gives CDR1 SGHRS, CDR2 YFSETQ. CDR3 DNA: TGCGCCAGCAGCCCCCTCGGGGGGGCCCGTACAGATACGCAGTATTTT. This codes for CASSPLGGARTDTQYF.

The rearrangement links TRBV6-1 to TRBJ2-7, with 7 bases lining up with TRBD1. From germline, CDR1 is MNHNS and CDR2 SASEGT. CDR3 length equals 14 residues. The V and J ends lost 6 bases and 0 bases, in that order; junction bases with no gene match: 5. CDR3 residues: CASRLGQSSYEQYF. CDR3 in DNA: TGTGCCAGCAGGTTGGGACAGAGCTCCTACGAGCAGTACTTC.

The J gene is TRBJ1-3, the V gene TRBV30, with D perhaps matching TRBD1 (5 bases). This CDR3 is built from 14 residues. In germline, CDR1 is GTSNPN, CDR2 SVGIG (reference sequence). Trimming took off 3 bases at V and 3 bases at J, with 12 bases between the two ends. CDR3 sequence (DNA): TGTGCCTGGAGCGGGGGTGGGAATGGAAACACCATATATTTT. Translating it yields CAWSGGGNGNTIYF. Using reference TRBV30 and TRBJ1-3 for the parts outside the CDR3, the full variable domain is SQTIHQWPATLVQPVGSPLSLECTVEGTSNPNLYWYRQAAGRGLQLLFYSVGIGQISSEVPQNLSASRPQDRQFILSSKKLLLSDSGFYLCAWSGGGNGNTIYFGEGSWLTVV.

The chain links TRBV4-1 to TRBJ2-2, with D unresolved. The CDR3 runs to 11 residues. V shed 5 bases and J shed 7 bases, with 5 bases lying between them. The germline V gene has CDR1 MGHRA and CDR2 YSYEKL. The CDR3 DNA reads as TGCGCCAGCAGCGGCGGCGGGGAGCTGTTTTTT. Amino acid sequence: CASSGGGELFF.

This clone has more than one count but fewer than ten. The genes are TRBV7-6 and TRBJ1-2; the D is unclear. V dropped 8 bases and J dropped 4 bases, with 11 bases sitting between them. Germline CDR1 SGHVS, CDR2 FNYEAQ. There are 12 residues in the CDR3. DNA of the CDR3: TGTGCCAGCGGATGGGTAGCCTATGGCTACACCTTC. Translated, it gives CASGWVAYGYTF.

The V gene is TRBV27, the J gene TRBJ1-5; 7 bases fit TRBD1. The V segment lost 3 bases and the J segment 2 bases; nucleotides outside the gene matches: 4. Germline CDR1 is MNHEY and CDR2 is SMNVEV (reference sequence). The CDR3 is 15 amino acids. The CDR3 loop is CASSFSQGRNQPQHF. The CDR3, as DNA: TGTGCCAGCAGTTTCTCACAGGGGCGCAATCAGCCCCAGCATTTT.

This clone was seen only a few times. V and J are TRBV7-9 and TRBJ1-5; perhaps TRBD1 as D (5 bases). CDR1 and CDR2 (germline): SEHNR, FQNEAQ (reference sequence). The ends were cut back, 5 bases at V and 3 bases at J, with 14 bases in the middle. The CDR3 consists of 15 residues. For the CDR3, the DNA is TGTGCCAGCAGCGGGGGGTCGGGGTTCAATCAGCCCCAGCATTTT. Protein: CASSGGSGFNQPQHF.

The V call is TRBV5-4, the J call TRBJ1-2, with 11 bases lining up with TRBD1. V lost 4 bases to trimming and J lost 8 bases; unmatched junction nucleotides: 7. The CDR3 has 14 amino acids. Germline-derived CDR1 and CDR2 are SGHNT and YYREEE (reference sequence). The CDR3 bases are TGTGCCAGCAGCCCGGAGGGACAGGGGGTCGGCTACACCTTC. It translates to CASSPEGQGVGYTF.

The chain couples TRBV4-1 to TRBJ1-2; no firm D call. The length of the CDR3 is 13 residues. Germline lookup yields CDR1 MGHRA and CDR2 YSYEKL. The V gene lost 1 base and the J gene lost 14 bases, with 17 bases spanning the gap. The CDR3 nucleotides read TGCGCCAGCAGCCAAGTCGGATTGCGGGTTAGTACCTTC. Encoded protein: CASSQVGLRVSTF.

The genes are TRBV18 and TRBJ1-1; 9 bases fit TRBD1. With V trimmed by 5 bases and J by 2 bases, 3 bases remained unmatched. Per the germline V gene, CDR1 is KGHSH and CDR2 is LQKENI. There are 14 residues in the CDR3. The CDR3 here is CASSGQGINTEAFF. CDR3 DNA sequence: TGTGCCAGCTCAGGACAGGGGATAAACACTGAAGCTTTCTTT.

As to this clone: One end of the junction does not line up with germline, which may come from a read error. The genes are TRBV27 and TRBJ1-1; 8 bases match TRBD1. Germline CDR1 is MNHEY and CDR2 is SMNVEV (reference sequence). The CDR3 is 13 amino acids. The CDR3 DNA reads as TGTGCCAGCAGTGTATCCGGGACAGGTGAAGCTTTCTTT. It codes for CASSVSGTGEAFF.

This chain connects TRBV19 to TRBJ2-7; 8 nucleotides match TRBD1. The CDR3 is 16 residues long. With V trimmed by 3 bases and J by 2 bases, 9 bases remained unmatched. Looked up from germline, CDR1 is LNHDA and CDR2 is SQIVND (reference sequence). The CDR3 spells CASSMGGQGPPYEQYF. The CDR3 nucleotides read TGTGCCAGTAGTATGGGCGGACAGGGACCTCCCTACGAGCAGTACTTC.

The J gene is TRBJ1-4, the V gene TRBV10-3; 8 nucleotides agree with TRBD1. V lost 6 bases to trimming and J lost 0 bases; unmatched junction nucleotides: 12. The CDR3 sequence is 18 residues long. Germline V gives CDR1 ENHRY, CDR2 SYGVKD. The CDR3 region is CAISPGQGGGATNEKLFF. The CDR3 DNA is TGTGCCATCAGCCCCGGACAGGGTGGGGGGGCAACTAATGAAAAACTGTTTTTT.

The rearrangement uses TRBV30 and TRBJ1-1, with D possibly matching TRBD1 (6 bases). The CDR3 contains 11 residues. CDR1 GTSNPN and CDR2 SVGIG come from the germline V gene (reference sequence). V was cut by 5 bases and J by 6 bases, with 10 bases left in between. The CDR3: CAWWEGAEAFF. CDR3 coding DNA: TGTGCCTGGTGGGAGGGGGCTGAAGCTTTCTTT.

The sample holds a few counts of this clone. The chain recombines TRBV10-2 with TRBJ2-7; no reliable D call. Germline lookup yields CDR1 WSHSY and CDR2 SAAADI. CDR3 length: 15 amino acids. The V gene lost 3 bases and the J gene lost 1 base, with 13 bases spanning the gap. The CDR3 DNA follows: TGCGCCAGCAGTGACGTGCTAAGTAATTCCTACGAGCAGTACTTC. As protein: CASSDVLSNSYEQYF.

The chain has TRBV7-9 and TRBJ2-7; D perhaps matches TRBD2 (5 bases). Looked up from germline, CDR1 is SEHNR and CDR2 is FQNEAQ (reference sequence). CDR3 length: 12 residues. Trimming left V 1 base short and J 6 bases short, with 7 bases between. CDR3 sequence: CASSLGRLEQYF. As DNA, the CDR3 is TGTGCCAGCAGCTTAGGGAGGCTCGAGCAGTACTTC.

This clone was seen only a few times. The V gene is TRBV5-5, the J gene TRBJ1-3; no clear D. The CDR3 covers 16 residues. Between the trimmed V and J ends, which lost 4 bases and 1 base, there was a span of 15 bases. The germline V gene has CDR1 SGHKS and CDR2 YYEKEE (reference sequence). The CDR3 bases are TGTGCCAGCAGCCCTGTTGGCGGGGAATCTGGAAACACCATATATTTT. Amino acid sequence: CASSPVGGESGNTIYF.

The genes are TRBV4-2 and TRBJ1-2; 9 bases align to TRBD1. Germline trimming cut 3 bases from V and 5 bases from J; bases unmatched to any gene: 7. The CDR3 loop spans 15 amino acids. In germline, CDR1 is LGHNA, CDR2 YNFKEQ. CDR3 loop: CASSQGGQGGYGYTF. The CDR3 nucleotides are TGTGCCAGCAGCCAGGGGGGACAGGGTGGATATGGCTACACCTTC.

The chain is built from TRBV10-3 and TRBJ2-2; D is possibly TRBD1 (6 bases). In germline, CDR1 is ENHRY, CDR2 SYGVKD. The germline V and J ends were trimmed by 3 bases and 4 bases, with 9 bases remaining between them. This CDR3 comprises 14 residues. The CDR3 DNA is TGTGCCATCAGTGACTTGGACAGCACCGGGGAGCTGTTTTTT. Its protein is CAISDLDSTGELFF.

The chain's CDR3 is CASSSNLGTPGNTIYF. For the CDR3, the DNA is TGTGCCAGCAGCTCTAATCTCGGGACTCCTGGAAACACCATATATTTT. The chain links TRBV9 to TRBJ1-3; TRBD1 is a possible D gene (5 bases). This CDR3 has 16 residues. Trimming removed 4 bases at V and 2 bases at J, with 16 bases between. From germline, CDR1 is SGDLS and CDR2 YYNGEE.

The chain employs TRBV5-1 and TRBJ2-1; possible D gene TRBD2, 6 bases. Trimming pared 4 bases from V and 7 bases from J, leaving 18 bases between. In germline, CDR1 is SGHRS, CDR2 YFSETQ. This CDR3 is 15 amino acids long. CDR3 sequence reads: CASSTGLLDWNEQFF. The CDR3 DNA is TGCGCCAGCAGCACCGGACTACTTGACTGGAATGAGCAGTTCTTC.

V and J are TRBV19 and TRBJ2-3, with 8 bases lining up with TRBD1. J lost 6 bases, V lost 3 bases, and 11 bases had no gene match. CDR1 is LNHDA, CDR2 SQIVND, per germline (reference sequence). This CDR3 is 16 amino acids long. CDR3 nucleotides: TGTGCCAGTAGTATTGGACAGGGAAGGTGGTTGGATACGCAGTATTTT. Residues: CASSIGQGRWLDTQYF.

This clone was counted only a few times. CDR3 nucleotide sequence: TGTGCCAGCAGCGCCGGGGAGCAGTACTTC. Its protein is CASSAGEQYF. The gene calls are TRBV2 and TRBJ2-7; D gene uncertain. Germline V lookup: CDR1 SNHLY, CDR2 FYNNEI. V lost 6 bases, J lost 7 bases, and 7 bases lay in between. This CDR3 spans 10 amino acids.

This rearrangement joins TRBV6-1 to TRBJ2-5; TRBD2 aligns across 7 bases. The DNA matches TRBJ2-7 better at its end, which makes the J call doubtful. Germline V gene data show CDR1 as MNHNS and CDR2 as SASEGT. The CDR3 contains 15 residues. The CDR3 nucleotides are TGTGCCAGCAGTGAAAAGCGGGGATACTCCTACGAGCAGTACTTC. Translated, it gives CASSEKRGYSYEQYF.

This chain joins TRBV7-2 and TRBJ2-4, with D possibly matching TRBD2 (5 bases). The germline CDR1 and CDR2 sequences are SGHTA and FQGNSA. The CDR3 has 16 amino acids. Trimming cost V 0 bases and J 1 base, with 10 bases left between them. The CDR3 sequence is CASSLAGLLAKNIQYF. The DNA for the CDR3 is TGTGCCAGCAGCTTAGCAGGACTTTTGGCCAAAAACATTCAGTACTTC.